This entry features one T cell receptor beta chain sequence. Its antigen remains unknown. Using immunoSEQ multiplex PCR, the repertoire was profiled, and TCRdb retains in-frame clones only, with some absent. The sample lists under 20,000 clones, less than 90% occurring once. This entry belongs to a study of OX40 agonist ivuxolimab in advanced cancers. Study overall: An agonistic human IgG2 monoclonal antibody against OX40 (CD134) was given. Each dose-escalation patient presented with hepatocellular carcinoma, melanoma, renal cell or head and neck cancer. Participants, around 80% male, averaged roughly 60 years of age, ranging from about 23 to 85. Whole-study findings and limits: More expanded clones were seen, on average, in CD8+ T cells than in CD4+.

CDR3 length equals 16 residues. CDR1 MNHEY and CDR2 SMNVEV come from the germline V gene (reference sequence). V trimming: 2 bases; J trimming: 0 bases; junction bases outside the gene matches: 3. The source is an adult with an advanced solid tumor such as melanoma, head and neck, liver or kidney cancer. The V gene is TRBV27, the J gene TRBJ1-5; 8 bases align to TRBD1. The material was CD4+ or CD8+ T cells sorted from blood, obtained in a trial of the OX40 agonist ivuxolimab. The CDR3 coding sequence is TGTGCCAGCAGTTTACTCGGGACAGGTAGCAATCAGCCCCAGCATTTT. Translation gives CASSLLGTGSNQPQHF.